The next 18 T cell receptor beta chains were all read from a single sample in a study of blood T cell repertoires in COVID-19. Only in-frame clones appear in the TCRdb table, and some are missing; sequencing was by immunoSEQ multiplex PCR. Here the sample spans 270,000 or so clones, around nine tenths being singletons. Sequenced input: PBMCs or T cells enriched from blood (not recorded which). The receptors originated from a woman aged 18-29 years who had recovered from COVID-19.

This chain links TRBV7-2 with TRBJ1-5; possibly TRBD1 for D (5 bases). Trimming pared 1 base from V and 6 bases from J, leaving 10 bases between. This CDR3 is built from 14 residues. Germline V CDR1 and CDR2: SGHTA, FQGNSA. This chain's CDR3 is CASSLDWGGQPQHF. CDR3 in DNA: TGTGCCAGCAGCTTAGACTGGGGCGGTCAGCCCCAGCATTTT.

The chain joins TRBV4-1 to TRBJ1-2; no firm D call. The CDR3 extends over 15 amino acids. Germline CDR1 MGHRA, CDR2 YSYEKL. V was trimmed by 0 bases and J by 4 bases, leaving 12 bases between them. CDR3 sequence reads: CASSQDDPGTYGYTF. The DNA for the CDR3 is TGCGCCAGCAGCCAAGATGATCCGGGAACCTATGGCTACACCTTC.

This chain joins TRBV18 and TRBJ2-5, with 8 bases lining up with TRBD1. There are 14 residues in the CDR3. The ends lost 2 bases at V and 5 bases at J; junction bases unmatched: 4. Germline CDR1 and CDR2: KGHSH and LQKENI. The CDR3 loop is CASSPTTGDETQYF. CDR3 in DNA: TGTGCCAGCTCACCAACGACAGGGGACGAGACCCAGTACTTC.

As concerns this clone: Different DNA sequences within this sample yield the same CDR3. As DNA, the CDR3 is TGTGCCAGCAGTTTAGGGCAGGGTAGAGAGCCCCAGCATTTT. This encodes CASSLGQGREPQHF. This chain uses TRBV28 with TRBJ1-5; possibly TRBD1 for D (5 bases). The CDR3 loop spans 14 amino acids. Trimming removed 2 bases from V and 8 bases from J, with 13 bases in between. Per the germline V gene, CDR1 is MDHEN and CDR2 is SYDVKM. Complete variable domain (other parts from reference TRBV28 and TRBJ1-5): DVKVTQSSRYLVKRTGEKVFLECVQDMDHENMFWYRQDPGLGLRLIYFSYDVKMKEKGDIPEGYSVSREKKERFSLILESASTNQTSMYLCASSLGQGREPQHFGDGTRLSIL.

The chain combines TRBV10-1 with TRBJ2-3, with D unclear. Germline CDR1 and CDR2: WNHNN and SYGVQD (reference sequence). Trimming removed 0 bases from V and 5 bases from J, with 9 bases in between. The CDR3 is made up of 14 amino acids. The CDR3 spells CASSESSLIDTQYF. In DNA form, the CDR3 reads TGCGCCAGCAGTGAGTCGAGTTTGATAGATACGCAGTATTTT.

The chain recombines TRBV9 with TRBJ1-2, with 8 bases that match TRBD1. CDR1 is SGDLS and CDR2 is YYNGEE in the germline V gene. V dropped 3 bases and J dropped 2; count of bases not matched to a gene: 0. The CDR3 runs 13 residues. DNA for the CDR3: TGTGCCAGCAGCGGACAGGGGAACTATGGCTACACCTTC. Its protein is CASSGQGNYGYTF. Using reference TRBV9 and TRBJ1-2 for the parts outside the CDR3, the full variable domain is DSGVTQTPKHLITATGQRVTLRCSPRSGDLSVYWYQQSLDQGLQFLIQYYNGEERAKGNILERFSAQQFPDLHSELNLSSLELGDSALYFCASSGQGNYGYTFGSGTRLTVV.

This clone was observed once. The chain couples TRBV7-2 to TRBJ1-1; unclear D gene. The V gene's germline CDR1 is SGHTA and CDR2 FQGNSA. V was trimmed by 1 base and J by 10 bases, leaving 16 bases between them. This CDR3 is 14 amino acids long. CDR3: CASSLELEGEGAFF. CDR3 nucleotides: TGTGCCAGCAGCTTAGAATTGGAGGGAGAGGGAGCTTTCTTT.

V gene TRBV19 combines with J gene TRBJ2-1; 12 nucleotides match TRBD1. Trimming took 10 bases from V and 8 from J; bases not matched to a gene: 9. The CDR3 extends over 14 amino acids. Germline loops: CDR1 LNHDA, CDR2 SQIVND (reference sequence). CDR3 protein: CATTRDRGRDEQFF. The CDR3 nucleotides are TGTGCCACAACCCGGGACAGGGGGCGCGATGAGCAGTTCTTC.

This clone has a single count. The chain joins TRBV15 to TRBJ2-7; a weak D match, TRBD2 (9 bases). Looked up from germline, CDR1 is LNHNV and CDR2 is YYDKDF (reference sequence). V was cut by 3 bases and J by 6 bases, with 33 bases left in between. The CDR3 runs 20 residues. CDR3 region: CATSSLGQGAQSGRIGEQYF. In nucleotides, the CDR3 is TGTGCCACCAGCAGCCTTGGACAGGGAGCACAGAGCGGGAGGATCGGCGAGCAGTACTTC.

The rearrangement uses TRBV30 and TRBJ1-5; TRBD1 aligns across 10 bases. CDR3 size: 14 residues. Germline values: CDR1 GTSNPN, CDR2 SVGIG (reference sequence). Trimming took 4 bases from V and 4 from J; bases not matched to a gene: 4. The CDR3 sequence: CAWTPGQGNQPQHF. As DNA, the CDR3 is TGTGCCTGGACTCCGGGACAGGGGAATCAGCCCCAGCATTTT.

V and J are TRBV6-1 and TRBJ2-3; the match to TRBD2 covers 9 bases. Per the germline V gene, CDR1 is MNHNS and CDR2 is SASEGT. V shed 1 base, J shed 6 bases, and the junction held 8 bases outside the gene matches. The CDR3 totals 16 residues. The CDR3 reads CASSEVGLADGDTQYF. The CDR3, as DNA: TGTGCCAGCAGTGAAGTGGGACTAGCTGATGGGGATACGCAGTATTTT.

The sample holds a few counts of this clone. This chain uses TRBV11-3 with TRBJ2-3; 10 bases match TRBD1. V shed 1 base and J 6 bases; nucleotides not matched to a gene: 7. CDR3 length: 16 amino acids. Germline V lookup: CDR1 SGHNT, CDR2 YENEEA. In DNA form, the CDR3 reads TGTGCCAGCAGCTTAGCGACCGGGACAGGGGCCGATACGCAGTATTTT. This codes for CASSLATGTGADTQYF.

This chain links TRBV7-9 with TRBJ1-4, with TRBD1 matching 7 bases. This CDR3 has 14 amino acids. CDR1 is SEHNR and CDR2 is FQNEAQ in the germline V gene (reference sequence). J lost 5 bases, V lost 5 bases, and 5 bases had no gene match. Here the CDR3 reads CASSQRQGNEKLFF. The CDR3 nucleotides are TGTGCCAGCAGCCAGCGACAGGGAAATGAAAAACTGTTTTTT.

The chain recombines TRBV27 with TRBJ1-6, with 9 bases identical to TRBD1. Germline CDR1 MNHEY, CDR2 SMNVEV (reference sequence). Trimming took 5 bases from V and 10 from J; bases not matched to a gene: 9. The CDR3 has 15 amino acids. The CDR3 loop is CASSTDRGSVSPLHF. CDR3 in DNA: TGTGCCAGCAGTACTGACAGGGGGTCGGTATCACCCCTCCACTTT.

This rearrangement joins TRBV6-5 to TRBJ2-1, with 7 bases that match TRBD2. CDR1 is MNHEY, CDR2 SVGAGI, per germline. The CDR3 covers 14 residues. The V and J ends lost 6 bases and 8 bases, in that order; junction bases with no gene match: 10. The CDR3 nucleotides read TGTGCCAGCAGCCACACAGAGCGGGGCGATGAGCAGTTCTTC. Translation gives CASSHTERGDEQFF.

The chain recombines TRBV27 with TRBJ2-2, with TRBD1 as a possible D gene (5 bases). In germline, CDR1 is MNHEY, CDR2 SMNVEV (reference sequence). This CDR3 region has 15 residues. The ends were cut back, 3 bases at V and 1 base at J, with 9 bases in the middle. The CDR3 protein is CASSFARENTGELFF. The CDR3 region has the DNA TGTGCCAGCAGTTTCGCCAGGGAGAACACCGGGGAGCTGTTTTTT.

V gene TRBV19 combines with J gene TRBJ1-2; a weak D match, TRBD1 (6 bases). CDR3 length: 15 residues. Germline CDR1 reads LNHDA; CDR2 reads SQIVND (reference sequence). Deletions cut 3 bases from V and 8 bases from J, with 19 bases between. The DNA for the CDR3 is TGTGCCAGTAGTATCCCGGGGGGCGGTCCTGACGGCTACACCTTC. Encoded protein: CASSIPGGGPDGYTF.

This clone was recorded a few times. The chain links TRBV24-1 to TRBJ2-1, with D unresolved. Germline values: CDR1 KGHDR, CDR2 SFDVKD. The length of the CDR3 is 13 residues. V was shortened by 4 bases and J by 12 bases, with 15 bases between the two germline ends. DNA of the CDR3: TGTGCCACCAGTGAGCGCCTAGAATCCTCGCAGTTCTTC. Translation gives CATSERLESSQFF.